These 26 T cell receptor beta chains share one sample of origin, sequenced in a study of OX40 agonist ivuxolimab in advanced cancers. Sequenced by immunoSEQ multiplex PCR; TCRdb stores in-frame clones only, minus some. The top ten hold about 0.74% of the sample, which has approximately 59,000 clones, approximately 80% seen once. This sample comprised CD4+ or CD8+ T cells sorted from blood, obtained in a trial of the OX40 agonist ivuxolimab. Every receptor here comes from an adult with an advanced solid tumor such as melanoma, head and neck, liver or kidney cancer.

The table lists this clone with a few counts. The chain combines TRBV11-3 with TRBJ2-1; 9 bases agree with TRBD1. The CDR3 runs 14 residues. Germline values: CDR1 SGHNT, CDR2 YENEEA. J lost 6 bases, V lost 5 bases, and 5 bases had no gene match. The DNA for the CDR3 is TGTGCCAGCAGCCCGTACAGGGGGCGCAATGAGCAGTTCTTC. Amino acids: CASSPYRGRNEQFF.

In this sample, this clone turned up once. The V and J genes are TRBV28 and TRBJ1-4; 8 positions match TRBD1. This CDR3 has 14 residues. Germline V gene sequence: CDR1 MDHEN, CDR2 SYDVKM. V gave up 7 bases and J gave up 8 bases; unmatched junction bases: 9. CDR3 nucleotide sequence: TGTGCCAGCAACCTGGACAGGGCAAGGGAAAAACTGTTTTTT. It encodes CASNLDRAREKLFF.

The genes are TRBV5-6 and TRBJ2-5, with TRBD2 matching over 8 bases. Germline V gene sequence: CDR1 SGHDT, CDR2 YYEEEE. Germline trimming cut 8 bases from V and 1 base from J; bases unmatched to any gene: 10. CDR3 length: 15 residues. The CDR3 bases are TGTGCCAGTCGCCCCGCGGGGGGCCTCCAAGAGACCCAGTACTTC. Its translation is CASRPAGGLQETQYF.

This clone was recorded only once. CDR3 residues: CASRKDRDTEAFF. The CDR3 DNA reads as TGTGCCAGTAGGAAAGACAGGGACACTGAAGCTTTCTTT. The chain is built from TRBV19 and TRBJ1-1; 7 nucleotides align to TRBD1. The CDR3 runs 13 residues. V was clipped by 6 bases and J by 3 bases; unmatched bases: 4. Germline-derived CDR1 and CDR2 are LNHDA and SQIVND (reference sequence).

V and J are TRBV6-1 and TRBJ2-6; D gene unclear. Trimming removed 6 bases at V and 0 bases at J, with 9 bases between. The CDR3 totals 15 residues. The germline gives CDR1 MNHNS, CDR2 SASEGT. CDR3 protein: CASSLQRSGANVLTF. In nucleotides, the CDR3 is TGTGCCAGCAGCCTACAGCGCTCTGGGGCCAACGTCCTGACTTTC.

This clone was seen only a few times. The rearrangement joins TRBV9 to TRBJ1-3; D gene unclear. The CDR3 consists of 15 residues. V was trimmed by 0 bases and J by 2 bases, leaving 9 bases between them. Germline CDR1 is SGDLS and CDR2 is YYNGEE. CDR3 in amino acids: CASSVASTAGNTIYF. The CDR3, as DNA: TGTGCCAGCAGCGTAGCATCGACCGCTGGAAACACCATATATTTT.

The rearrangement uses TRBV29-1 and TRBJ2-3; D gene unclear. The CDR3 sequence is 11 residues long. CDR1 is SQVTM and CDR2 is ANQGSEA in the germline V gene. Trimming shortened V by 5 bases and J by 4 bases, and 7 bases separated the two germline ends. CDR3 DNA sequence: TGCAGCGTTCGGGTGGCAGATACGCAGTATTTT. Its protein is CSVRVADTQYF.

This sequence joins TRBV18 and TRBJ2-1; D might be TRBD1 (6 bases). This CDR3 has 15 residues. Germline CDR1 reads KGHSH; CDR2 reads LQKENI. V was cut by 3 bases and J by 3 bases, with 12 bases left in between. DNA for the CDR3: TGTGCCAGCTCACCCGAGACAGGAGTCTACAATGAGCAGTTCTTC. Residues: CASSPETGVYNEQFF.

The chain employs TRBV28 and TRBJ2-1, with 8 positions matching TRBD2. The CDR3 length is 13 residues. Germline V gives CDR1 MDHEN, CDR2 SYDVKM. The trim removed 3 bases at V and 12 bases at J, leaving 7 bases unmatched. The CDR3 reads CASSFISGVGQFF. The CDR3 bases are TGTGCCAGCAGTTTTATTAGCGGGGTGGGGCAGTTCTTC.

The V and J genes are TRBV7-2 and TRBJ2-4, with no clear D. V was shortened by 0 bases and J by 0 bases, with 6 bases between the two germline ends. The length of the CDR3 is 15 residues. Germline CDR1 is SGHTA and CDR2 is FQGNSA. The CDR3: CASSLARLAKNIQYF. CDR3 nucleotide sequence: TGTGCCAGCAGCTTAGCCCGGTTAGCCAAAAACATTCAGTACTTC.

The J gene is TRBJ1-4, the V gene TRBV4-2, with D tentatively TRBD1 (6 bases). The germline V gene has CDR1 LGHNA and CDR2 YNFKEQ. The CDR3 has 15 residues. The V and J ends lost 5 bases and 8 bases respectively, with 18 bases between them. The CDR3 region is CASSLEVGQGEKLFF. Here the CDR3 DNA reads TGTGCCAGCAGCTTGGAAGTGGGCCAGGGGGAAAAACTGTTTTTT.

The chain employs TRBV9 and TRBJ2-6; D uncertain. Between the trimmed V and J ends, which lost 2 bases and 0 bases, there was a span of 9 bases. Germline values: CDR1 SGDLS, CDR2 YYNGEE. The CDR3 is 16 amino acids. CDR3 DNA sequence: TGTGCCAGCAGCGTTAGGAGACTCTCTGGGGCCAACGTCCTGACTTTC. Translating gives CASSVRRLSGANVLTF.

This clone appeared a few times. The CDR3 here is CASRPSGQGNTIYF. The DNA for the CDR3 is TGTGCCAGCAGACCCTCGGGACAAGGAAACACCATATATTTT. The chain couples TRBV6-6 to TRBJ1-3; D perhaps matches TRBD1 (6 bases). Germline CDR1 MNHNY, CDR2 SVGAGI (reference sequence). The V end lost 6 bases, the J end lost 4 bases, and 13 bases lay between the germline ends. The CDR3 contains 14 residues.

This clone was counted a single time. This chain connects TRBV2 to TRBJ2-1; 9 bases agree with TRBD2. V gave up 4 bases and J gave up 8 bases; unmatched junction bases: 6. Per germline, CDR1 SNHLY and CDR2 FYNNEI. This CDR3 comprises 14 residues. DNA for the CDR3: TGTGCCAGCAGTGGCCTAGCGGGGTGGCATGAGCAGTTCTTC. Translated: CASSGLAGWHEQFF.

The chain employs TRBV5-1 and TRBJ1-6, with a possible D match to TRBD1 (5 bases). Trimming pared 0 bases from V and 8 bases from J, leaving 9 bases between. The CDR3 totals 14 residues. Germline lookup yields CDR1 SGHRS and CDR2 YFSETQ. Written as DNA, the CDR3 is TGCGCCAGCAGCTTGGACAGGAGTGATTCACCCCTCCACTTT. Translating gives CASSLDRSDSPLHF.

The CDR3 sequence: CASSLRQESSPLHF. For the CDR3, the DNA is TGTGCCAGCAGCCTACGACAGGAATCCTCACCCCTCCACTTT. V is TRBV2 and J is TRBJ1-6; tentatively, D is TRBD1 (6 bases). CDR3 length: 14 amino acids. Germline V gene lookup returns CDR1 SNHLY and CDR2 FYNNEI. Trimming took 6 bases from V and 10 from J, leaving 16 bases between them. Combining the CDR3 with reference TRBV2 and TRBJ1-6 gives the whole variable domain EPEVTQTPSHQVTQMGQEVILRCVPISNHLYFYWYRQILGQKVEFLVSFYNNEISEKSEIFDDQFSVERPDGSNFTLKIRSTKLEDSAMYFCASSLRQESSPLHFGNGTRLTVT.

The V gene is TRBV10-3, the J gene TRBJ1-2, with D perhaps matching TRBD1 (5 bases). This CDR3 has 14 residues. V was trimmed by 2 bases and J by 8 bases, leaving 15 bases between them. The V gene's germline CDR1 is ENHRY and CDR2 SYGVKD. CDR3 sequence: CAISENVGTGGYTF. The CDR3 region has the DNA TGTGCCATCAGTGAGAACGTAGGGACGGGCGGCTACACCTTC.

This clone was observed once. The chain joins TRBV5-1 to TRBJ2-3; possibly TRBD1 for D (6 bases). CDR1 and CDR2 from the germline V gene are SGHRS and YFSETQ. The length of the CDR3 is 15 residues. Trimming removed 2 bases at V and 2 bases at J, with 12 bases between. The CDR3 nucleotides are TGCGCCAGCAGCTTCTCCGGGACAAACACAGATACGCAGTATTTT. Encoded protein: CASSFSGTNTDTQYF.

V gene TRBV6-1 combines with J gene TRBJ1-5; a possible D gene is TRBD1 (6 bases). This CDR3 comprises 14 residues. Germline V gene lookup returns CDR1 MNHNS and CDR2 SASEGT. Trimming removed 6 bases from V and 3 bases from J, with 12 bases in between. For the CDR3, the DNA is TGTGCCAGCAGACCTGGACAGACCAATCAGCCCCAGCATTTT. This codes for CASRPGQTNQPQHF.

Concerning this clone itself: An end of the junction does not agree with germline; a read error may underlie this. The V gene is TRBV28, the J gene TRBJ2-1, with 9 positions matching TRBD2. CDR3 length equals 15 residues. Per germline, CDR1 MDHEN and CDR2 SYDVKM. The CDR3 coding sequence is TGTGCCAGCATTTTAGCGGGGGTCTCCTACAATGAGCAGTTCTTC. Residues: CASILAGVSYNEQFF.

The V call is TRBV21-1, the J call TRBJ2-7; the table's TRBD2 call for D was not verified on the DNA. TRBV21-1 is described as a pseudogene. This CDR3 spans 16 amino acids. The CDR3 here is CASRYLNRDSSYEQYF. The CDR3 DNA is TGTGCCAGCAGGTACTTAAACCGGGACTCCTCCTACGAGCAGTACTTC.

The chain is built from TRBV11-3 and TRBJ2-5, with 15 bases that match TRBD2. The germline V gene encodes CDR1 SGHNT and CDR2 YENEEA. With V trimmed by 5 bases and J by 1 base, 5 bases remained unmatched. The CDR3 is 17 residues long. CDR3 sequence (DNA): TGTGCCAGCAGCCCCGGGACTAGCGGGGGGACCCAAGAGACCCAGTACTTC. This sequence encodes CASSPGTSGGTQETQYF.

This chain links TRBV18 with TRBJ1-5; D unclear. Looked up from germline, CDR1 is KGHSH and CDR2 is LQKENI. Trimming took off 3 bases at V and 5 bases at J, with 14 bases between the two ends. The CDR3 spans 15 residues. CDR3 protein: CASSPDGVVYQPQHF. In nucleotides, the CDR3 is TGTGCCAGCTCACCTGACGGAGTAGTATATCAGCCCCAGCATTTT.

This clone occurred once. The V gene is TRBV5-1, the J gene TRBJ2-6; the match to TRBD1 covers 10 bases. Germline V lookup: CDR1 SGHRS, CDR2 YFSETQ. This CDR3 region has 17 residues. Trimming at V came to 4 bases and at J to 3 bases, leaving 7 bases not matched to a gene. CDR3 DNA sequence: TGCGCCAGCAGCACCGGGACAGGGGCTGGTGGGGCCAACGTCCTGACTTTC. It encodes CASSTGTGAGGANVLTF.

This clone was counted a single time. This chain's CDR3 is CASWGQGITEAFF. The CDR3 region has the DNA TGTGCCAGTTGGGGACAGGGGATCACTGAAGCTTTCTTT. This chain joins TRBV19 and TRBJ1-1; 10 bases map to TRBD1. Per the germline V gene, CDR1 is LNHDA and CDR2 is SQIVND (reference sequence). Trimming at V came to 8 bases and at J to 4 bases, leaving 4 bases not matched to a gene. The CDR3 extends over 13 amino acids.

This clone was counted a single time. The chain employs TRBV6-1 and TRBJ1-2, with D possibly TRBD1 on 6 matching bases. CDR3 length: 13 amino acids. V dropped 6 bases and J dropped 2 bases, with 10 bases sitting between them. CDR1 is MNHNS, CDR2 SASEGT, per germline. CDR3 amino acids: CASRDRVNYGYTF. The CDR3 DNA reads TGTGCCAGCAGGGACAGAGTCAACTATGGCTACACCTTC.